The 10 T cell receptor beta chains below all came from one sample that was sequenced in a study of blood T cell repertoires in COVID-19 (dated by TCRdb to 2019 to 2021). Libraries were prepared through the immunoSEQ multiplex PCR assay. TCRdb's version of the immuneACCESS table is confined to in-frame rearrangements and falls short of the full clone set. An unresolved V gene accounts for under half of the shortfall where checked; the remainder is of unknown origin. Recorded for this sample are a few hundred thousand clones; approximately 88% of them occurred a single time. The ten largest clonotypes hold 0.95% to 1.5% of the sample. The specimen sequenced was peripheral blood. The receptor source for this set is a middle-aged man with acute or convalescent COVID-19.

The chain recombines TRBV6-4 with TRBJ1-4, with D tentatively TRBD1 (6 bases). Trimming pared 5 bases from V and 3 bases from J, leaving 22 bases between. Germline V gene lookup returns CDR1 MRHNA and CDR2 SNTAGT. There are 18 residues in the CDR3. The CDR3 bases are TGTGCCAGCAGTCCCACAGGGAGTACGGGGCTACCTAATGAAAAACTGTTTTTT. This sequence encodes CASSPTGSTGLPNEKLFF.

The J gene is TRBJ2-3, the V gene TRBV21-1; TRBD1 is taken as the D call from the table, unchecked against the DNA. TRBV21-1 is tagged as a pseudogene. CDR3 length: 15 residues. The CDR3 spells CASSKRTGREDTQYF. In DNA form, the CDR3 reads TGTGCCAGCAGCAAACGGACAGGGCGAGAAGATACGCAGTATTTT.

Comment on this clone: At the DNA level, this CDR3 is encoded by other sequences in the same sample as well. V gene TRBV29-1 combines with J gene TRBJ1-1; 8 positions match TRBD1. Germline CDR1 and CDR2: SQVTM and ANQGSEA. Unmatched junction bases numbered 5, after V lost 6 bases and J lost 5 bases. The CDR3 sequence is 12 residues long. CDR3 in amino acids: CSVRTGRTEAFF. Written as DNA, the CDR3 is TGCAGCGTGAGGACAGGGAGAACTGAAGCTTTCTTT. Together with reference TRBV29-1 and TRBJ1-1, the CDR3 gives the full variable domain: SAVISQKPSRDICQRGTSLTIQCQVDSQVTMMFWYRQQPGQSLTLIATANQGSEATYESGFVIDKFPISRPNLTFSTLTVSNMSPEDSSIYLCSVRTGRTEAFFGQGTRLTVV.

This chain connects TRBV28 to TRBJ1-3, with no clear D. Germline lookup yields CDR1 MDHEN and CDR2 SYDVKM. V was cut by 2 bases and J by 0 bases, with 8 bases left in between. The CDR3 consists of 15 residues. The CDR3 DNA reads TGTGCCAGCAGTTTAGGCCGAACCTCTGGAAACACCATATATTTT. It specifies CASSLGRTSGNTIYF.

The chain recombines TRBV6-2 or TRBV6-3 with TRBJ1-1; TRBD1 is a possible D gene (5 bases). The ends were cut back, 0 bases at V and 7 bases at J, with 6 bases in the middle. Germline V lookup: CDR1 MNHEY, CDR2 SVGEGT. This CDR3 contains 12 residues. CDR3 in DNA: TGTGCCAGCAGTTACTCGCAGGGTGAAGCTTTCTTT. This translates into CASSYSQGEAFF.

CDR3 nucleotide sequence: TGTGCCAGCAGCTCAGGACAGGGGCGGGGCACTGAAGCTTTCTTT. Protein: CASSSGQGRGTEAFF. The chain combines TRBV7-3 with TRBJ1-1; 9 nucleotides line up with TRBD1. CDR1 is SGHTA, CDR2 FQGTGA, per germline. The CDR3 has 15 residues. V lost 4 bases and J lost 4; bases outside the gene matches: 7.

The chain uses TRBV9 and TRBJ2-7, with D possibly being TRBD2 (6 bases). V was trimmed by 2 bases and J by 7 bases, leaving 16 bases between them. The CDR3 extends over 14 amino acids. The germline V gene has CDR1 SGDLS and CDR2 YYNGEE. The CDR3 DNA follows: TGTGCCAGCAGCGTGGGACGGACTATTGGGGAGCAGTACTTC. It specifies CASSVGRTIGEQYF.

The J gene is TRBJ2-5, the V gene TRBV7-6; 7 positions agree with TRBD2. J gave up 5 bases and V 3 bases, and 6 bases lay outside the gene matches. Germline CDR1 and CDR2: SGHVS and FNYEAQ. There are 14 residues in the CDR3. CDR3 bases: TGTGCCAGCAGCTTTCGTCGGGGAGGGGAGACCCAGTACTTC. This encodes CASSFRRGGETQYF.

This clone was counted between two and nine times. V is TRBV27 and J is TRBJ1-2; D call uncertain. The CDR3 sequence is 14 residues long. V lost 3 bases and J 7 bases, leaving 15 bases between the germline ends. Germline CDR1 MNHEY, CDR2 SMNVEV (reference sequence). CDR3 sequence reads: CASSFVAGLGGYTF. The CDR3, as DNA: TGTGCCAGCAGTTTTGTGGCGGGATTGGGTGGCTACACCTTC.

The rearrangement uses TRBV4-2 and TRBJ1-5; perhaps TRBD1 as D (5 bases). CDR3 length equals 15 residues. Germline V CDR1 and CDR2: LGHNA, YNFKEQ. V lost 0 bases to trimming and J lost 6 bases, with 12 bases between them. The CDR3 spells CASSQEGLAAQPQHF. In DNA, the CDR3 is TGTGCCAGCAGCCAAGAGGGGCTGGCGGCTCAGCCCCAGCATTTT.